This is a list of T cell receptor beta chains from one sample in a study of blood T cell repertoires in COVID-19. Only in-frame clones appear in the TCRdb table, and some are missing; sequencing was by immunoSEQ multiplex PCR. Counted here are 150,000 to 200,000 clones, around four fifths occurring once; the ten biggest clones make up about 5%. The sample taken for sequencing was PBMCs or T cells enriched from blood (not recorded which). The receptor set was obtained from a man aged 70-80 years who had been exposed to COVID-19. CDR3s include the opening cysteine and the closing phenylalanine or tryptophan. D genes are given only for firm matches. Clone sizes are given selectively: once, few, many, or a class where the clone is expanded.

j_call d_call clone_size v_call cdr3_nt cdr3_aa
TRBJ1-5 . . TRBV7-2 TGTGCCAGCAGCTTACAACAGGGCTACAATCAGCCCCAGCATTTT CASSLQQGYNQPQHF
TRBJ2-1 . many TRBV3-1/TRBV3-2 TGTGCCAGCAGCCAAGTAGCTCGTAATGAGCAGTTCTTC CASSQVARNEQFF
TRBJ1-5 TRBD1 . TRBV29-1 TGCAGCGTTGTCCAGGGGGCTCATCAGCCCCAGCATTTT CSVVQGAHQPQHF
TRBJ1-2 . many TRBV29-1 TGCAGCGGCGCTTCAGGGTATGGCTACACCTTC CSGASGYGYTF
TRBJ2-6 . once TRBV5-8 TGTGCCAGCAGCTCCTTGGGGCAGGGGGGCCTTTTGACTTTC CASSSLGQGGLLTF
TRBJ2-5 TRBD1 few TRBV29-1 TGCAGCGTAGGGACAGGGGGCGAGGGCCAGTACTTC CSVGTGGEGQYF
TRBJ1-5 . . TRBV30 TGTGCCTGGAGTGGAACAGATAGCAATCAGCCCCAGCATTTT CAWSGTDSNQPQHF
TRBJ1-1 TRBD1 . TRBV7-2 TGTGCCAGCAGGAAACAGGGGGCGCAAGACACTGAAGCTTTCTTT CASRKQGAQDTEAFF
TRBJ2-3 . . TRBV3-1/TRBV3-2 TGTGCCAGCAGCCAAGTGAACTTCCAGGCAGATACGCAGTATTTT CASSQVNFQADTQYF
TRBJ1-6 . . TRBV5-1 TGCGCCAGCAGCTTGGTGGAGGGGAATTCACCCCTCCACTTT CASSLVEGNSPLHF
TRBJ2-7 . . TRBV7-2 TGTGCCAGCAGAGCGAGCGGGCCCTCCTACGAGCAGTACTTC CASRASGPSYEQYF
TRBJ1-1 . . TRBV5-1 TGCGCCAGCAGCTTGGAGATTCCGGACACTGAAGCTTTCTTT CASSLEIPDTEAFF
TRBJ2-7 TRBD2 . TRBV7-2 TGTGCCAGCAGAACAAGACTAGCGGGGGGTCTCGACGAGCAGTACTTC CASRTRLAGGLDEQYF
TRBJ1-2 TRBD1 . TRBV11-3 TGTGCCAGCAGCTTAGAAGCCGGGACAGCTAACTATGGCTACACCTTC CASSLEAGTANYGYTF
TRBJ2-7 . . TRBV11-2 TGTGCCAGCAGTCCCGCCGCGACTAGGCCTTACGAGCAGTACTTC CASSPAATRPYEQYF
TRBJ1-3 . . TRBV30 TGTGCCTGGAGTCGGGAGGGGGCTGGAAACACCATATATTTT CAWSREGAGNTIYF
TRBJ1-5 . . TRBV7-2 TGTGCCAGCAGCTCCGACAGGTTTAATCAGCCCCAGCATTTT CASSSDRFNQPQHF
TRBJ2-1 TRBD2 . TRBV7-3 TGTGCCAGCAGCCGTGGGACTAGCGGGGTCGATGAGCAGTTCTTC CASSRGTSGVDEQFF
TRBJ1-5 TRBD1 . TRBV19 TGTGCCGGGGGAAGAACAGGGGAACAGCCCCAGCATTTT CAGGRTGEQPQHF
TRBJ2-4 TRBD2 . TRBV27 TGTGCCAGCAGTCTGGGACTAGCGGGAGTGGGGGACATTCAGTACTTC CASSLGLAGVGDIQYF
TRBJ2-2 . . TRBV3-1/TRBV3-2 TGTGCCAGCAGCCAAGATCTTTTCGTTAACAGGGATAACGGGGAGCTGTTTTTT CASSQDLFVNRDNGELFF
TRBJ1-4 TRBD1 . TRBV5-8 TGTGCCAGCAGCTTGGGGAGGGGGCTATCCGAAAAACTGTTTTTT CASSLGRGLSEKLFF
TRBJ1-1 . . TRBV7-9 TGTGCCAGCAGCTTAGGGCCCGAGAACACTGAAGCTTTCTTT CASSLGPENTEAFF
TRBJ1-1 . once TRBV7-9 TGTGCCAGCAGCTGGAAAACAGCCGCCCCTGAAGCTTTCTTT CASSWKTAAPEAFF
TRBJ1-2 . . TRBV27 TGTGCCAGCAGATCAGGGGCGAGCTATGGCTACACCTTC CASRSGASYGYTF
TRBJ2-1 TRBD1 . TRBV9 TGTGCCAGCAGCCCTCGGACAGGCAGAGGTTATAATGAGCAGTTCTTC CASSPRTGRGYNEQFF
TRBJ1-1 . once TRBV6-2/TRBV6-3 TGTGCCAGCAGTTACTCGAATGGCAGGGTGGACACTGAAGCTTTCTTT CASSYSNGRVDTEAFF
TRBJ2-6 . . TRBV5-4 TGTGCCAGCAGCCCTATCGAGGCCAACGTCCTGACTTTC CASSPIEANVLTF
TRBJ1-6 . few TRBV18 TGTGCCAGCTCATCATCGCAGGGTTCGAGAAATTCACCCCTCCACTTT CASSSSQGSRNSPLHF
TRBJ1-1 . once TRBV30 TGTGCCTGGAGTGTACTGTCAGGGATGGACACTGAAGCTTTCTTT CAWSVLSGMDTEAFF
TRBJ1-1 . . TRBV4-1 TGCGCCAGCAGCCAAGAACACACAGTCAACACTGAAGCTTTCTTT CASSQEHTVNTEAFF
TRBJ2-3 . . TRBV21-1 TGTGCCAGAGAAACTTCGGGAGAGGGGACAGATACGCAGTATTTT CARETSGEGTDTQYF
TRBJ1-1 . . TRBV19 TGTGCCAGTAGCTCTACAGGGTTGAAAGCTTTCTTT CASSSTGLKAFF
TRBJ2-5 TRBD2 once TRBV23-1 TGCGCCAGGGAGAGCGGGGGGGCTAGACAAGAGACCCAGTACTTC CARESGGARQETQYF
TRBJ1-3 . . TRBV7-2 TGTGCCAGCAGCTTACGGGGGTCGGTTGGAAACACCATATATTTT CASSLRGSVGNTIYF
TRBJ1-1 . . TRBV19 TGTGCCAGTAGTATAGTCCAGAACACTGAAGCTTTCTTT CASSIVQNTEAFF
TRBJ1-3 . . TRBV21-1 TGTGCCAGCAGCAAAGGCAACAACGTCTCTGGAAACACCATATATTTT CASSKGNNVSGNTIYF
TRBJ1-4 TRBD1 . TRBV28 TGTGCCAGCAGCTCCATCATTGACCAGGGGGGTGAAAAACTGTTTTTT CASSSIIDQGGEKLFF
TRBJ2-7 . . TRBV18 TGTGCCAGCTCACTAGCCTCCAGTGTCATGCACGAGCAGTACTTC CASSLASSVMHEQYF
TRBJ1-2 . . TRBV2 TGTGCCAGCAGTAGTCGAGATTATGGCTACACCTTC CASSSRDYGYTF
TRBJ2-7 TRBD2 once TRBV13 TGTGCCAGCAGCTTAGGGGGCGCTAGCGGGGCCCGCTCCTACGAGCAGTACTTC CASSLGGASGARSYEQYF